The 31 T cell receptor beta chains reported below all come from one sample, sequenced in a study of OX40 agonist ivuxolimab in advanced cancers. TCRdb keeps only in-frame clones here, not all; method: immunoSEQ multiplex PCR. The repertoire includes approximately 68,000 clones, 88% of them detected once, and 0.8% to 0.9% sits in the top ten. Specimen: CD4+ or CD8+ T cells sorted from blood, collected in a trial of the OX40 agonist ivuxolimab. The source is an adult with an advanced solid tumor such as melanoma, head and neck, liver or kidney cancer.

The chain carries TRBV7-2 and TRBJ2-7, with D perhaps given as TRBD1 or TRBD2 (5 bases each). The CDR3 loop spans 14 amino acids. The V end lost 0 bases, the J end lost 4 bases, and 10 bases lay between the germline ends. Germline CDR1 reads SGHTA; CDR2 reads FQGNSA. The CDR3 spells CASSLAPGRYEQYF. In DNA, the CDR3 is TGTGCCAGCAGCTTAGCACCAGGGAGATACGAGCAGTACTTC. Using reference TRBV7-2 and TRBJ2-7 for the parts outside the CDR3, the full variable domain is GAGVSQSPSNKVTEKGKDVELRCDPISGHTALYWYRQSLGQGLEFLIYFQGNSAPDKSGLPSDRFSAERTGGSVSTLTIQRTQQEDSAVYLCASSLAPGRYEQYFGPGTRLTVT.

The rearrangement links TRBV9 to TRBJ2-5, with 8 bases fitting TRBD2. V was pared by 0 bases and J by 5 bases, with 6 bases of the junction left unmatched. Looked up from germline, CDR1 is SGDLS and CDR2 is YYNGEE. The CDR3 is 15 amino acids. The CDR3 sequence is CASSVAGGDRETQYF. CDR3 coding DNA: TGTGCCAGCAGCGTAGCCGGGGGGGATAGGGAGACCCAGTACTTC.

This clone turned up a few times. The chain has TRBV6-5 and TRBJ1-6; perhaps TRBD1 as D (5 bases). CDR3 length: 15 amino acids. Germline CDR1 reads MNHEY; CDR2 reads SVGAGI. Between the trimmed V and J ends, which lost 6 bases and 7 bases, there was a span of 16 bases. The DNA of the CDR3 is TGTGCCAGCAGCCGGAAGCCGGGACTCAATTCACCCCTCCACTTT. Translated: CASSRKPGLNSPLHF.

For the CDR3, the DNA is TGTGCCAGCAACGCTCCTGCCTTAGCGGGAGTTTACTACGAGCAGTACTTC. This encodes CASNAPALAGVYYEQYF. V and J are TRBV5-5 and TRBJ2-7; 9 positions match TRBD2. V trimming: 6 bases; J trimming: 3 bases; junction bases outside the gene matches: 16. Germline V gene lookup returns CDR1 SGHKS and CDR2 YYEKEE (reference sequence). This CDR3 contains 17 residues. The complete variable domain, with remaining parts taken from reference TRBV5-5 and TRBJ2-7, reads DAGVTQSPTHLIKTRGQQVTLRCSPISGHKSVSWYQQVLGQGPQFIFQYYEKEERGRGNFPDRFSARQFPNYSSELNVNALLLGDSALYLCASNAPALAGVYYEQYFGPGTRLTVT.

The rearrangement uses TRBV27 and TRBJ1-1; D is unclear. The V end was cut by 2 bases, the J end by 4 bases, with 8 bases between. Per germline, CDR1 MNHEY and CDR2 SMNVEV (reference sequence). The CDR3 is 13 residues long. Here the CDR3 reads CASSLISGTEAFF. CDR3 nucleotides: TGTGCCAGCAGTTTAATCAGCGGCACTGAAGCTTTCTTT.

J is TRBJ1-2 and V is TRBV2, with D perhaps matching TRBD1 (6 bases). Looked up from germline, CDR1 is SNHLY and CDR2 is FYNNEI. CDR3 length: 13 amino acids. The V end lost 6 bases, the J end lost 3 bases, and 11 bases lay between the germline ends. Here the CDR3 reads CASRRGADYGYTF. The CDR3 region has the DNA TGTGCCAGCAGGAGGGGGGCTGACTATGGCTACACCTTC.

The J gene is TRBJ1-2, the V gene TRBV6-5, with 7 bases that match TRBD1. CDR1 and CDR2 from the germline V gene are MNHEY and SVGAGI. After removal of 0 bases from V and 4 bases from J, the junction contained 8 bases not matched to a gene. This CDR3 has 16 amino acids. The CDR3 bases are TGTGCCAGCAGTTACTCGACATCAGGGGGATCCTATGGCTACACCTTC. It is translated as CASSYSTSGGSYGYTF.

The chain uses TRBV19 and TRBJ2-1, with 11 bases aligning to TRBD2. The germline V gene has CDR1 LNHDA and CDR2 SQIVND (reference sequence). The V and J ends lost 1 base and 6 bases, in that order; junction bases with no gene match: 2. The CDR3 has 15 amino acids. CDR3 DNA sequence: TGTGCCAGTAGTATAGTACTAGCGGGAGCCAATGAGCAGTTCTTC. This codes for CASSIVLAGANEQFF.

The J gene is TRBJ1-5, the V gene TRBV7-9; 7 nucleotides match TRBD1. J lost 9 bases, V lost 1 base, and 9 bases had no gene match. The CDR3 is 15 residues long. Germline values: CDR1 SEHNR, CDR2 FQNEAQ (reference sequence). CDR3: CASSLVEQGDRPQHF. CDR3 coding DNA: TGTGCCAGCAGCTTAGTGGAGCAGGGGGATCGGCCCCAGCATTTT.

The chain recombines TRBV4-1 with TRBJ1-5; 7 bases are a match to TRBD1. The germline V gene encodes CDR1 MGHRA and CDR2 YSYEKL. J was trimmed by 4 bases and V by 0 bases; bases with no gene match: 3. The length of the CDR3 is 15 residues. CDR3 sequence reads: CASSQDRGRNQPQHF. The CDR3 coding sequence is TGCGCCAGCAGCCAAGATAGGGGGCGGAATCAGCCCCAGCATTTT.

The chain carries TRBV11-1 and TRBJ2-3; TRBD2 is a possible D gene (5 bases). Trimming shortened V by 2 bases and J by 1 base, and 7 bases separated the two germline ends. The length of the CDR3 is 14 residues. Germline V lookup: CDR1 SGHAT, CDR2 FQDESV (reference sequence). CDR3 residues: CASSLNGGTDTQYF. CDR3 DNA sequence: TGTGCCAGCAGCTTAAACGGGGGCACAGATACGCAGTATTTT.

The chain recombines TRBV7-2 with TRBJ2-7, with TRBD1 matching over 8 bases. The CDR3 spans 17 residues. V was clipped by 4 bases and J by 0 bases; unmatched bases: 11. Germline CDR1 and CDR2: SGHTA and FQGNSA. CDR3 sequence reads: CASSWKTGQAVSYEQYF. In nucleotides, the CDR3 is TGTGCCAGCAGCTGGAAGACGGGACAGGCCGTCTCCTACGAGCAGTACTTC.

The chain employs TRBV11-2 and TRBJ1-1, with no clear D. Looked up from germline, CDR1 is SGHAT and CDR2 is FQNNGV. CDR3 length: 14 residues. V lost 7 bases to trimming and J lost 0 bases, with 12 bases between them. The CDR3 is CASTVGRLNTEAFF. The CDR3 nucleotides read TGTGCCAGCACCGTCGGACGGCTGAACACTGAAGCTTTCTTT.

This rearrangement joins TRBV5-4 to TRBJ2-3, with D unresolved. The length of the CDR3 is 14 residues. CDR1 is SGHNT and CDR2 is YYREEE in the germline V gene (reference sequence). V lost 1 base and J lost 8, with 14 bases in between. CDR3 sequence reads: CASSLSWPIGTQYF. The CDR3 nucleotides are TGTGCCAGCAGCTTGAGTTGGCCGATAGGTACGCAGTATTTT. Variable domain in full (rest from reference TRBV5-4 and TRBJ2-3): ETGVTQSPTHLIKTRGQQVTLRCSSQSGHNTVSWYQQALGQGPQFIFQYYREEENGRGNFPPRFSGLQFPNYSSELNVNALELDDSALYLCASSLSWPIGTQYFGPGTRLTVL.

The rearrangement uses TRBV23-1 and TRBJ2-3, with a weak D call TRBD1 (6 bases). TRBV23-1 carries the ORF label, with uncertain function. There are 20 residues in the CDR3. V was clipped by 2 bases and J by 4 bases, with 28 bases between them. The CDR3 DNA reads as TGCGCCAGCAGTCAAGTTCTACAGGGAAAGGGGAATGGCACACCAGATACGCAGTATTTT. Amino acids: CASSQVLQGKGNGTPDTQYF.

The chain is built from TRBV4-2 and TRBJ2-7; 8 bases are a match to TRBD1. The CDR3 totals 13 residues. Trimming removed 7 bases from V and 4 bases from J; junction bases left unmatched: 6. Germline V lookup: CDR1 LGHNA, CDR2 YNFKEQ. This CDR3 is CASTNTGGYEQYF. The CDR3, as DNA: TGTGCCAGCACTAATACAGGGGGATACGAGCAGTACTTC.

J is TRBJ2-1 and V is TRBV2; possible D gene TRBD1, 6 bases. Per the germline V gene, CDR1 is SNHLY and CDR2 is FYNNEI. The CDR3 is 15 amino acids. V was shortened by 2 bases and J by 2 bases, with 10 bases between the two germline ends. The CDR3 loop is CASSERGIAYNEQFF. The CDR3 DNA reads TGTGCCAGCAGTGAAAGGGGGATTGCCTACAATGAGCAGTTCTTC.

This chain links TRBV6-1 with TRBJ2-6, with 10 bases fitting TRBD2. Trimming took 3 bases from V and 1 from J; bases not matched to a gene: 0. In germline, CDR1 is MNHNS, CDR2 SASEGT. There are 16 residues in the CDR3. Here the CDR3 DNA reads TGTGCCAGCAGTGAGACTAGCGGGTCTGGGGCCAACGTCCTGACTTTC. This codes for CASSETSGSGANVLTF.

This chain links TRBV6-1 with TRBJ2-7; the D call may be TRBD1 or TRBD2 (6 bases each). V shed 4 bases and J shed 3 bases, with 13 bases lying between them. In germline, CDR1 is MNHNS, CDR2 SASEGT. This CDR3 contains 14 residues. The CDR3 is CASSVPGAYYEQYF. In nucleotides, the CDR3 is TGTGCCAGCAGTGTCCCGGGGGCTTACTACGAGCAGTACTTC.

This chain links TRBV6-5 with TRBJ1-5; maybe TRBD1 (6 bases). V was trimmed by 6 bases and J by 7 bases, leaving 19 bases between them. CDR1 MNHEY and CDR2 SVGAGI come from the germline V gene. The CDR3 covers 15 residues. In DNA form, the CDR3 reads TGTGCCAGCAGCACGAGTTTTGGGGGCGACCAGCCCCAGCATTTT. Its protein product is CASSTSFGGDQPQHF.

The chain carries TRBV28 and TRBJ2-2, with 9 bases fitting TRBD1. The CDR3 extends over 14 amino acids. V gave up 5 bases and J gave up 5 bases; unmatched junction bases: 3. The germline V gene has CDR1 MDHEN and CDR2 SYDVKM. CDR3 protein: CASSRQGGTGELFF. CDR3 coding DNA: TGTGCCAGCAGTCGACAGGGGGGAACCGGGGAGCTGTTTTTT.

J is TRBJ1-4 and V is TRBV7-2; a weak D match, TRBD1 (6 bases). V was pared by 5 bases and J by 8 bases, with 18 bases between. Germline V CDR1 and CDR2: SGHTA, FQGNSA. The CDR3 extends over 15 amino acids. The CDR3 here is CASSPQWGAGEKLFF. In DNA form, the CDR3 reads TGTGCCAGCAGCCCCCAGTGGGGGGCGGGAGAAAAACTGTTTTTT.

This sequence joins TRBV5-1 and TRBJ1-1, with D tentatively TRBD1 (6 bases). The CDR3 has 15 amino acids. Germline CDR1 is SGHRS and CDR2 is YFSETQ. The germline V and J ends were trimmed by 1 base and 0 bases, with 10 bases remaining between them. DNA for the CDR3: TGCGCCAGCAGCTTGCAGGGGCCTATGAACACTGAAGCTTTCTTT. Protein product: CASSLQGPMNTEAFF.

This CDR3 reads CASSFRVSTDTQYF. The CDR3 bases are TGCGCCAGCAGCTTCAGGGTGAGCACAGATACGCAGTATTTT. This chain joins TRBV5-1 and TRBJ2-3; D possibly corresponds to TRBD1 (5 bases). V was shortened by 2 bases and J by 0 bases, with 7 bases between the two germline ends. The CDR3 runs 14 residues. Germline V lookup: CDR1 SGHRS, CDR2 YFSETQ. Together with reference TRBV5-1 and TRBJ2-3, the CDR3 gives the full variable domain: KAGVTQTPRYLIKTRGQQVTLSCSPISGHRSVSWYQQTPGQGLQFLFEYFSETQRNKGNFPGRFSGRQFSNSRSEMNVSTLELGDSALYLCASSFRVSTDTQYFGPGTRLTVL.

The V gene is TRBV30, the J gene TRBJ1-2; a weak D match, TRBD1 (5 bases). The CDR3 runs 18 residues. Trimming cost V 2 bases and J 4 bases, with 26 bases left between them. Germline V CDR1 and CDR2: GTSNPN, SVGIG (reference sequence). The CDR3, as DNA: TGTGCCTGGAGTCTAACCGCGGGCCGACGAAGGGGCTTCTATGGCTACACCTTC. Translated: CAWSLTAGRRRGFYGYTF.

In its sample, this clone was seen a few times. J is TRBJ1-4 and V is TRBV2, with D unresolved. The length of the CDR3 is 12 residues. V was pared by 2 bases and J by 8 bases, with 6 bases between. Germline loops: CDR1 SNHLY, CDR2 FYNNEI. CDR3 sequence: CASSENGEKLFF. The CDR3 bases are TGTGCCAGCAGTGAAAACGGCGAAAAACTGTTTTTT. The whole variable domain, remainder taken from reference TRBV2 and TRBJ1-4, is EPEVTQTPSHQVTQMGQEVILRCVPISNHLYFYWYRQILGQKVEFLVSFYNNEISEKSEIFDDQFSVERPDGSNFTLKIRSTKLEDSAMYFCASSENGEKLFFGSGTQLSVL.

The genes are TRBV30 and TRBJ2-6, with D perhaps matching TRBD1 (5 bases). The germline gives CDR1 GTSNPN, CDR2 SVGIG (reference sequence). The CDR3 length is 17 residues. Trimming removed 3 bases at V and 0 bases at J, with 15 bases between. As DNA, the CDR3 is TGTGCCTGGAGAAGGGGCAGGGCAAGCTCTGGGGCCAACGTCCTGACTTTC. Its protein is CAWRRGRASSGANVLTF.

V is TRBV2 and J is TRBJ2-5, with D unclear. CDR1 is SNHLY and CDR2 is FYNNEI in the germline V gene. The CDR3 is made up of 13 amino acids. V shed 2 bases and J shed 1 base, with 5 bases lying between them. Written as DNA, the CDR3 is TGTGCCAGCAGTGAAACAGTCCAAGAGACCCAGTACTTC. This gives the protein CASSETVQETQYF.

CDR3 in amino acids: CASSDTGGVGYTF. In DNA, the CDR3 is TGTGCCAGCAGTGATACAGGGGGCGTTGGCTACACCTTC. This chain joins TRBV7-3 and TRBJ1-2; 9 positions match TRBD1. J gave up 7 bases and V 6 bases, and 6 bases lay outside the gene matches. Germline CDR1 is SGHTA and CDR2 is FQGTGA. The CDR3 is 13 residues long.

The CDR3 DNA follows: TGTGCCGTTGGCACAGATACGCAGTATTTT. This encodes CAVGTDTQYF. The chain joins TRBV19 to TRBJ2-3; D remains ambiguous. In germline, CDR1 is LNHDA, CDR2 SQIVND (reference sequence). This CDR3 region has 10 residues. Trimming shortened V by 11 bases and J by 1 base, and 4 bases separated the two germline ends.

The genes are TRBV19 and TRBJ1-5, with no clear D. The CDR3 extends over 13 amino acids. In germline, CDR1 is LNHDA, CDR2 SQIVND (reference sequence). V lost 3 bases and J 7 bases, leaving 10 bases between the germline ends. The CDR3 is CASSILGSQPQHF. The CDR3 DNA follows: TGTGCCAGTAGTATCTTGGGATCCCAGCCCCAGCATTTT.